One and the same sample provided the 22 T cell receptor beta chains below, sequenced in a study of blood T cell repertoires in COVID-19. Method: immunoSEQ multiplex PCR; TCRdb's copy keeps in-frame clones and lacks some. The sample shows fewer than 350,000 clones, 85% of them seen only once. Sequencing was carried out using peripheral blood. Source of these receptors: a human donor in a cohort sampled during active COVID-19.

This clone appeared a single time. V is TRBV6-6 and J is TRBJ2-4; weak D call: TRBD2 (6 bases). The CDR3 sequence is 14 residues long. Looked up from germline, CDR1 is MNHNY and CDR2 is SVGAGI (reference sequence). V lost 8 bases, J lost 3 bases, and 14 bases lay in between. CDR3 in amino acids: CASGTLSDKNIQYF. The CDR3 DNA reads TGTGCCAGCGGGACTCTGTCGGACAAAAACATTCAGTACTTC.

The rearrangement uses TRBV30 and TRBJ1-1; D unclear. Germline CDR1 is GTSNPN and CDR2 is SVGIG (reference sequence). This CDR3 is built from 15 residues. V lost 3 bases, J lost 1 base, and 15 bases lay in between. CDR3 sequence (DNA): TGTGCCTGGAGATCCCGGCTACAGACGAACACTGAAGCTTTCTTT. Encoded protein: CAWRSRLQTNTEAFF.

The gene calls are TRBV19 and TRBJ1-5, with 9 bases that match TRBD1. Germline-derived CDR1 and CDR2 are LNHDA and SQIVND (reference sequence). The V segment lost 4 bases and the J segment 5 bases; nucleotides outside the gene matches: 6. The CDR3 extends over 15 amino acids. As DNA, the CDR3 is TGTGCCAGTAGTACCAGACAGGGGGTCTATCAGCCCCAGCATTTT. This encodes CASSTRQGVYQPQHF.

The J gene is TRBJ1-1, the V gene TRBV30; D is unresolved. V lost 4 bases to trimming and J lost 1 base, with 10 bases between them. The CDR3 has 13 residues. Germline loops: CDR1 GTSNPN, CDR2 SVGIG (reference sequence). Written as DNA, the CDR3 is TGTGCCTGGAAGGAGGTAGCGAACACTGAAGCTTTCTTT. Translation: CAWKEVANTEAFF.

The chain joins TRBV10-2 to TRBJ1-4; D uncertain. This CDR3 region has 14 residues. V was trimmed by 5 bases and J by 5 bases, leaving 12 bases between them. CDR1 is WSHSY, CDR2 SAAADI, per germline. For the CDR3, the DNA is TGCGCCAGCAGTTACCTGGCGGGGAATGAAAAACTGTTTTTT. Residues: CASSYLAGNEKLFF.

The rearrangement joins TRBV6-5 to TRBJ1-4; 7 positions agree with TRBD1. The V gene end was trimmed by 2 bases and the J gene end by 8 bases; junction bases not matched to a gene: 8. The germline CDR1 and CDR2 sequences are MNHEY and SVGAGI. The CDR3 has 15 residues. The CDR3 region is CASSYGQAEKEKLFF. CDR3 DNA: TGTGCCAGCAGTTACGGACAGGCCGAGAAGGAAAAACTGTTTTTT.

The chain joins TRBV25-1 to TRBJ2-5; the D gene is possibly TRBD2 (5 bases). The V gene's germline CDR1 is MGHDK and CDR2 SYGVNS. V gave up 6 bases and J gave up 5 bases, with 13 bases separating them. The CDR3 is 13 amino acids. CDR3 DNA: TGTGCCAGCAGGGAGGCCGATAAGGAGACCCAGTACTTC. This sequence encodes CASREADKETQYF.

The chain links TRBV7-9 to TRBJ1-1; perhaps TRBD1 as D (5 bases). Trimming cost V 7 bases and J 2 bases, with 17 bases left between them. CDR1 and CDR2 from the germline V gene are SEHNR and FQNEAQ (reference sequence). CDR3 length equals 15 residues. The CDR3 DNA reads TGTGCCAGCACCACCTTCAGGGTGAAAAACACTGAAGCTTTCTTT. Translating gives CASTTFRVKNTEAFF.

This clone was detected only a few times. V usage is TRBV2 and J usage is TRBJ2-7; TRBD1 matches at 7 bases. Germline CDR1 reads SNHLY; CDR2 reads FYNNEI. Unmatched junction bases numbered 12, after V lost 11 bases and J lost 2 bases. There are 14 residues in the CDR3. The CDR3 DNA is TGTGCCGTCAAGTTGGACAGGATAACCTACGAGCAGTACTTC. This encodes CAVKLDRITYEQYF. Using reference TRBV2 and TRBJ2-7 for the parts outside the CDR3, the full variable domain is EPEVTQTPSHQVTQMGQEVILRCVPISNHLYFYWYRQILGQKVEFLVSFYNNEISEKSEIFDDQFSVERPDGSNFTLKIRSTKLEDSAMYFCAVKLDRITYEQYFGPGTRLTVT.

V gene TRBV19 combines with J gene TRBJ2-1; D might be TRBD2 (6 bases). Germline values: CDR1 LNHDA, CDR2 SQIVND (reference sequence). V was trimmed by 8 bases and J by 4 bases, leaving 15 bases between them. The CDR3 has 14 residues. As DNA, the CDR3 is TGTGCCAGTGTGGGGGGTTTTTTGTACAATGAGCAGTTCTTC. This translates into CASVGGFLYNEQFF.

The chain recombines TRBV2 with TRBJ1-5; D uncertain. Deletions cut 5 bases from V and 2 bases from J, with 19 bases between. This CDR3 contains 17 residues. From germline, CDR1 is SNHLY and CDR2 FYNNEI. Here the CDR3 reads CASSPHTGGSGNQPQHF. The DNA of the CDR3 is TGTGCCAGCAGTCCCCACACGGGCGGGTCCGGCAATCAGCCCCAGCATTTT.

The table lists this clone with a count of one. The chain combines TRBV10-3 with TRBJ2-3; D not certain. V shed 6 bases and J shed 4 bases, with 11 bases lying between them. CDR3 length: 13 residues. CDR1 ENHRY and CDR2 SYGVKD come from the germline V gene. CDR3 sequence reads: CAISPNRADTQYF. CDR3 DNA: TGTGCCATCAGCCCCAATCGAGCAGATACGCAGTATTTT.

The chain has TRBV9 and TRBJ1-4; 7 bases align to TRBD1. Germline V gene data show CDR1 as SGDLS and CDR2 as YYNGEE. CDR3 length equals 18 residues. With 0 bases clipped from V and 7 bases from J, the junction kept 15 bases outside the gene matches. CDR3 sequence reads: CASSVVEKTGIGLEKLFF. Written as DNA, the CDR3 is TGTGCCAGCAGCGTAGTCGAAAAGACAGGGATAGGCCTTGAAAAACTGTTTTTT.

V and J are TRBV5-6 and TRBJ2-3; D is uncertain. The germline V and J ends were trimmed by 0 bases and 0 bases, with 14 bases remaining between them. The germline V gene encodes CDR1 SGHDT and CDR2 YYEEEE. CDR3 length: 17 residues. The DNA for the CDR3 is TGTGCCAGCAGCTTGGTTGGCGGCGATACTAGCACAGATACGCAGTATTTT. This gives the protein CASSLVGGDTSTDTQYF.

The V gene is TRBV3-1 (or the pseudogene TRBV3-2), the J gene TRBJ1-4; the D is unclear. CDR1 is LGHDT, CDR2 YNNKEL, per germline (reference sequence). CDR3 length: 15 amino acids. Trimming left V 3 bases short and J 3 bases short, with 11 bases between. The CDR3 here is CASSQRDRANEKLFF. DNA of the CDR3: TGTGCCAGCAGCCAGAGGGATCGGGCTAATGAAAAACTGTTTTTT.

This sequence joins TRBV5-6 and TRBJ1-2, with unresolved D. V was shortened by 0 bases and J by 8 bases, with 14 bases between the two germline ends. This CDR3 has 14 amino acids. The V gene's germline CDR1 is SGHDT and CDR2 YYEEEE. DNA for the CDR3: TGTGCCAGCAGCTTGGCCGGAGGGTCCAACGGCTACACCTTC. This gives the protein CASSLAGGSNGYTF.

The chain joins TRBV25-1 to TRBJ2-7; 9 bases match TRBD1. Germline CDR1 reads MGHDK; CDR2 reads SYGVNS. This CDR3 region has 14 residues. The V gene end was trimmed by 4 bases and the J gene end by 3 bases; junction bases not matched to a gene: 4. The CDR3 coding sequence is TGTGCCAGCAGTGCTACGGACAGGGGCTACGAGCAGTACTTC. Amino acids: CASSATDRGYEQYF.

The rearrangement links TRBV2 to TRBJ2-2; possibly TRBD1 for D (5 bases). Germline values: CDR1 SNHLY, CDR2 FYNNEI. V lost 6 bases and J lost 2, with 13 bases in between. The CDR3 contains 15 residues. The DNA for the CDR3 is TGTGCCAGCAGACAATCGACAGCCAACACCGGGGAGCTGTTTTTT. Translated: CASRQSTANTGELFF.

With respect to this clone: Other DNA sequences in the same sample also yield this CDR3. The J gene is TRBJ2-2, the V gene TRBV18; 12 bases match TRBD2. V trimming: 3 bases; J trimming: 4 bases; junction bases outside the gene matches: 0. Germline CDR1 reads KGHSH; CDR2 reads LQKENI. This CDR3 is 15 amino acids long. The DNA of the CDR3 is TGTGCCAGCTCACCGGGACTAGCGGGCACCGGGGAGCTGTTTTTT. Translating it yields CASSPGLAGTGELFF.

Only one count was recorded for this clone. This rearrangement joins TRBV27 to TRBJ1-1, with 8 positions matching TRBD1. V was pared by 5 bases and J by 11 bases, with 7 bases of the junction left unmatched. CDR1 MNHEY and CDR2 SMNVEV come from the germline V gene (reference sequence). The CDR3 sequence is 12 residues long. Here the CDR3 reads CASSKTGVDAFF. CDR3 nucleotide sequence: TGTGCCAGCAGTAAGACAGGGGTTGATGCTTTCTTT.

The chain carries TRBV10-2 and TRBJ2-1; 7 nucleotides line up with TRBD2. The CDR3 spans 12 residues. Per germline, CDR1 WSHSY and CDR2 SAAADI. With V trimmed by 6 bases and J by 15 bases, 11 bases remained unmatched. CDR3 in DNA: TGCGCCAGCAGACTAGCGCCTGGGGTCCCGTTCTTC. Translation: CASRLAPGVPFF.

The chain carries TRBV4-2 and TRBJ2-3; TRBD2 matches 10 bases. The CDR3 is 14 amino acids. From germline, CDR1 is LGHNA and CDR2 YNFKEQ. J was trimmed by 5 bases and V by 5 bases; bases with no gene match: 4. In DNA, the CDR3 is TGTGCCAGCAGCAGCGGGGGGGCTCAAGATACGCAGTATTTT. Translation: CASSSGGAQDTQYF.